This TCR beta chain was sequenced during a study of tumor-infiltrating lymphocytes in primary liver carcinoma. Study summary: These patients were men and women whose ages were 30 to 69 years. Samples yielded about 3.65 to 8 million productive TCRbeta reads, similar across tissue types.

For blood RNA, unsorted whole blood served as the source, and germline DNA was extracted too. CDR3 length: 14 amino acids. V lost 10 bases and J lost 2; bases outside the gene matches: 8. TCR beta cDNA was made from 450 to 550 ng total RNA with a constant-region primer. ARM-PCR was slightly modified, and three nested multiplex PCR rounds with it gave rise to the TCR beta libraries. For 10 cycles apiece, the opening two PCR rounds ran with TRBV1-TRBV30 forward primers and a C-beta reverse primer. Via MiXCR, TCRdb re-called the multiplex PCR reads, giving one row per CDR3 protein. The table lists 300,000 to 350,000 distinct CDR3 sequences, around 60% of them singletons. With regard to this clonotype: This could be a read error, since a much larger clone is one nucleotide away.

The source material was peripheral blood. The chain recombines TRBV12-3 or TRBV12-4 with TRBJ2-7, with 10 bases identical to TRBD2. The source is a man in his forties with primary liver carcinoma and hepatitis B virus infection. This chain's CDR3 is CAIRLGTSAYEQYF. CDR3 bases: TGTGCCATCAGGCTCGGGACTAGCGCCTACGAGCAGTACTTC.